This TCR beta chain was recorded in a study of cytomegalovirus exposure and HLA in healthy donors. As for the donors, each was a healthy bone marrow donor. Unrecorded immune exposures were likely, despite nominal health at sampling. Primers included in the PCR were 60 Vbeta and 13 Jbeta primers. The protocol was immunoSEQ multiplex PCR, while the TCRdb copy is restricted to in-frame clones and leaves out a portion. The repertoire consists of some 150,000 clones, with approximately 81% occurring once and the leading ten covering 2.3%. After removal of 1 base from V and 5 bases from J, the junction contained 12 bases not matched to a gene. The germline V gene has CDR1 SEHNR and CDR2 FQNEAQ (reference sequence). The CDR3 is 17 amino acids.

This clonotype was obtained from a woman aged 18-29 years in good health and CMV-seronegative. The rearrangement links TRBV7-9 to TRBJ2-7; 9 bases align to TRBD2. The sequenced material came from PBMCs. The CDR3, as DNA: TGTGCCAGCAGCTTAGGGCTAGCGGGACGGGGCCCCCACGAGCAGTACTTC. It translates to CASSLGLAGRGPHEQYF.